There are a few counts of the clone carrying this T cell receptor (delta chain). A far bigger clonotype differs at one base, so this is likely a read error. This sample includes further DNA sequences coding for the same CDR3. Flow sorting of PBMC yielded separate Vgamma9/Vdelta2+ and Vdelta2-negative gammadelta T cell populations for bulk repertoire analysis. TCRdb re-called the multiplex PCR reads through CATT. This table has roughly 90,000 delta-chain clones, 0.8% to 1% appearing once. The data originate from a study of γδ T cells in repeated Plasmodium falciparum infection. Study-wide context: Malian repertoires were sampled cross-sectionally without transmission and longitudinally through febrile malaria.

CDR3 length equals 19 residues. CDR1 is TSWWSYY and CDR2 is QGS in the germline V gene. V shed 4 bases and J shed 2 bases, with 26 bases lying between them. The sequencing input was gamma-delta T cells from blood. This TCR was sampled from a pool of human donors (malaria-infected and uninfected, not separated). The rearrangement joins TRDV1 to TRDJ1; D gene uncertain. TCRdb records no J gene; here it was assigned by comparing the DNA to germline. The CDR3 bases are TGTGCTCTTGGGGTAAACTTTTTTCTGTGGCCCCGAGAGACCGATAAACTCATCTTT. It is translated as CALGVNFFLWPRETDKLIF.